This TCR beta chain was obtained from a study of blood T cell repertoires in COVID-19. Across the whole study: COVID-19 samples, acute and convalescent, were from the United States, Italy and Spain. PBMCs, B-cell-depleted T cells, or T cells were the source of the cDNA or gDNA that made up the material.

Germline CDR1 SGHKS, CDR2 YYEKEE (reference sequence). This CDR3 comprises 14 residues. Deletions cut 4 bases from V and 3 bases from J, with 14 bases between. Authors' methods: Nucleated cell number was recorded as an estimate derived from reference gene primer amplification. TCRdb's copy holds only in-frame clones and misses some; the assay was immunoSEQ multiplex PCR. The V and J calls and clone size are taken from that table; D and trimming were inferred from the DNA. The top ten clones hold nearly 20% of a sample with about 220,000 clones, approximately 81% of them seen once. This clone was seen a handful of times.

This sequence was found in a man aged 25 to 45 with active or convalescent COVID-19. What was sequenced was peripheral blood. The V call is TRBV5-5, the J call TRBJ2-7; no clear D gene. CDR3 amino acids: CASSPQSVLYEQYF. The CDR3 nucleotides are TGTGCCAGCAGCCCCCAGTCCGTCCTCTACGAGCAGTACTTC.